One and the same sample provided the 18 T cell receptor beta chains below, sequenced in a study of cytomegalovirus exposure and HLA in healthy donors. The study ran its PCR with 60 Vbeta and 13 Jbeta primers. Assay: immunoSEQ multiplex PCR; the TCRdb copy retains only in-frame clones and omits some. The data hold about 130,000 clones, with roughly 88% observed a single time. The specimen was PBMCs. Every receptor here comes from a woman aged 18-30 years in good health and CMV-seropositive.

The J gene is TRBJ1-1, the V gene TRBV28, with D perhaps TRBD1 (6 bases). Germline lookup yields CDR1 MDHEN and CDR2 SYDVKM. Deletions cut 8 bases from V and 5 bases from J, with 15 bases between. The CDR3 loop spans 13 amino acids. The CDR3 DNA reads TGTGCCAGCCGTACGTCCAGGGGAACTGAAGCTTTCTTT. It codes for CASRTSRGTEAFF.

The chain employs TRBV21-1 and TRBJ2-5; the DNA was not used to check the table's D call, TRBD1. TRBV21-1 is an annotated pseudogene. The CDR3 runs to 16 residues. As DNA, the CDR3 is TGTGCCAGCAGCACCCATATGTGGGACAGGGCAGAGACCCAGTACTTC. Protein product: CASSTHMWDRAETQYF.

The chain couples TRBV11-3 to TRBJ1-6; D remains ambiguous. The V end lost 4 bases, the J end lost 9 bases, and 10 bases lay between the germline ends. The CDR3 is 13 residues long. The V gene's germline CDR1 is SGHNT and CDR2 YENEEA. The CDR3 loop is CASSSGLGSPLHF. The DNA of the CDR3 is TGTGCCAGCAGCTCAGGACTGGGTTCACCCCTCCACTTT.

V gene TRBV14 combines with J gene TRBJ2-7, with D perhaps TRBD1 (6 bases). Germline V gene lookup returns CDR1 SGHDN and CDR2 FVKESK. V lost 4 bases and J lost 1, with 11 bases in between. This CDR3 has 14 amino acids. The CDR3 loop is CASSPRTDSYEQYF. The CDR3 region has the DNA TGTGCCAGCAGCCCGAGGACAGATTCCTACGAGCAGTACTTC.

The gene calls are TRBV11-2 and TRBJ2-7, with 7 nucleotides matching TRBD1. The CDR3 spans 15 residues. V lost 0 bases to trimming and J lost 4 bases; unmatched junction nucleotides: 6. CDR1 is SGHAT and CDR2 is FQNNGV in the germline V gene. CDR3: CASSLDRGGGYEQYF. The CDR3 DNA sequence: TGTGCCAGCAGCTTAGATCGAGGGGGCGGTTACGAGCAGTACTTC.

CDR3 residues: CASSPPTEETQYF. The CDR3 bases are TGCGCCAGCAGCCCACCGACAGAAGAGACCCAGTACTTC. The V and J genes are TRBV5-1 and TRBJ2-5, with a possible D match to TRBD1 (5 bases). V shed 4 bases and J shed 3 bases, with 10 bases lying between them. CDR3 length: 13 residues. The germline V gene has CDR1 SGHRS and CDR2 YFSETQ.

The genes are TRBV27 and TRBJ2-7; 8 positions agree with TRBD2. CDR1 and CDR2 (germline): MNHEY, SMNVEV (reference sequence). CDR3 length equals 16 residues. The trim removed 3 bases at V and 0 bases at J, leaving 7 bases unmatched. The CDR3 nucleotides read TGTGCCAGCAGTTTGAGTAGCGGGGAGAGCTCCTACGAGCAGTACTTC. This encodes CASSLSSGESSYEQYF.

The chain carries TRBV7-9 and TRBJ1-2; 9 positions match TRBD1. J gave up 6 bases and V 6 bases, and 5 bases lay outside the gene matches. Germline lookup yields CDR1 SEHNR and CDR2 FQNEAQ (reference sequence). This CDR3 has 13 residues. The CDR3 is CASSIQGANGYTF. The CDR3 region has the DNA TGTGCCAGCAGTATACAGGGGGCGAATGGCTACACCTTC.

J is TRBJ1-4 and V is TRBV6-5; TRBD1 aligns across 7 bases. The CDR3 extends over 15 amino acids. V was clipped by 0 bases and J by 8 bases; unmatched bases: 6. The germline CDR1 and CDR2 sequences are MNHEY and SVGAGI. CDR3 DNA sequence: TGTGCCAGCAGTTACTCGACAGGGATAGGAGAAAAACTGTTTTTT. This translates into CASSYSTGIGEKLFF.

The chain is built from TRBV28 and TRBJ2-7; 9 bases align to TRBD2. Per germline, CDR1 MDHEN and CDR2 SYDVKM. Germline trimming cut 3 bases from V and 4 bases from J; bases unmatched to any gene: 4. CDR3 length: 14 amino acids. The CDR3 DNA is TGTGCCAGCAGTTTTCCTAGCGGGGTATACGAGCAGTACTTC. This codes for CASSFPSGVYEQYF.

The rearrangement joins TRBV6-6 to TRBJ2-5; TRBD2 aligns across 8 bases. Looked up from germline, CDR1 is MNHNY and CDR2 is SVGAGI (reference sequence). CDR3 length: 13 amino acids. The junction had 0 bases not matched to a gene; V was cut back by 2 bases and J by 4 bases. This chain's CDR3 is CASSYTSGETQYF. Here the CDR3 DNA reads TGTGCCAGCAGTTACACTAGCGGAGAGACCCAGTACTTC.

The chain employs TRBV9 and TRBJ2-1; TRBD2 matches at 10 bases. V shed 3 bases, J shed 4 bases, and the junction held 4 bases outside the gene matches. The CDR3 spans 15 residues. The germline V gene has CDR1 SGDLS and CDR2 YYNGEE. Here the CDR3 DNA reads TGTGCCAGCAGCGATCTAGCGGGGGCGTACAATGAGCAGTTCTTC. Translation gives CASSDLAGAYNEQFF.

The gene calls are TRBV4-1 and TRBJ2-5; 8 bases align to TRBD1. The CDR3 consists of 14 residues. CDR1 MGHRA and CDR2 YSYEKL come from the germline V gene. J was trimmed by 5 bases and V by 2 bases; bases with no gene match: 4. The CDR3 coding sequence is TGCGCCAGCAGCCAACAGGGGGCGGCGGAGACCCAGTACTTC. Residues: CASSQQGAAETQYF.

This chain joins TRBV15 and TRBJ1-1; perhaps TRBD1 as D (5 bases). Germline CDR1 reads LNHNV; CDR2 reads YYDKDF (reference sequence). The CDR3 runs to 15 residues. The ends were cut back, 0 bases at V and 3 bases at J, with 11 bases in the middle. For the CDR3, the DNA is TGTGCCACCAGCAGAGATATCCGGGGGGACACTGAAGCTTTCTTT. It yields the protein CATSRDIRGDTEAFF.

V is TRBV2 and J is TRBJ1-1, with a tentative D call TRBD1 (5 bases). Between the trimmed V and J ends, which lost 6 bases and 1 base, there was a span of 9 bases. CDR1 SNHLY and CDR2 FYNNEI come from the germline V gene. The CDR3 is 13 amino acids. Here the CDR3 reads CASSPQGNTEAFF. CDR3 in DNA: TGTGCCAGCAGCCCTCAGGGGAACACTGAAGCTTTCTTT.

V gene TRBV9 combines with J gene TRBJ2-1, with 11 bases aligning to TRBD1. V gave up 0 bases and J gave up 4 bases; unmatched junction bases: 6. Per germline, CDR1 SGDLS and CDR2 YYNGEE. This CDR3 has 17 amino acids. The CDR3: CASSVEGQGDTYNEQFF. The CDR3 nucleotides read TGTGCCAGCAGCGTAGAGGGACAGGGGGACACTTACAATGAGCAGTTCTTC.

This chain links TRBV5-1 with TRBJ2-7; D possibly corresponds to TRBD1 (6 bases). Germline-derived CDR1 and CDR2 are SGHRS and YFSETQ. The CDR3 length is 13 residues. Trimming shortened V by 4 bases and J by 4 bases, and 12 bases separated the two germline ends. The CDR3 DNA reads TGCGCCAGCAGCCTAGACAGGATTTACGAGCAGTACTTC. This sequence encodes CASSLDRIYEQYF. Full variable domain (rest looked up from reference TRBV5-1 and TRBJ2-7): KAGVTQTPRYLIKTRGQQVTLSCSPISGHRSVSWYQQTPGQGLQFLFEYFSETQRNKGNFPGRFSGRQFSNSRSEMNVSTLELGDSALYLCASSLDRIYEQYFGPGTRLTVT.

V and J are TRBV10-3 and TRBJ1-6; D uncertain. The CDR3 consists of 14 residues. CDR1 and CDR2 from the germline V gene are ENHRY and SYGVKD. Trimming shortened V by 2 bases and J by 8 bases, and 10 bases separated the two germline ends. The CDR3 bases are TGTGCCATCAGTGAGAGAGGGCCTGATTCACCCCTCCACTTT. Encoded protein: CAISERGPDSPLHF.